This T cell receptor (beta chain) was identified in a study of cytomegalovirus exposure and HLA in healthy donors. For this clone: The antigen is not known.

J was trimmed by 2 bases and V by 6 bases; bases with no gene match: 5. Germline lookup yields CDR1 MNHEY and CDR2 SMNVEV (reference sequence). This CDR3 has 15 amino acids. General observations from the study: Another analysis was done later, and it associated over 15,000 TCR beta sequences with HLA alleles at 0.05 false discovery rate.

The PCR used 60 Vbeta and 13 Jbeta primers. The protocol was immunoSEQ multiplex PCR, while the TCRdb copy is restricted to in-frame clones and leaves out a portion. The data show approximately 160,000 clones, with 75% to 85% seen just once and 7% to 8.5% held by the top ten. The sequence was obtained from a male donor in good health and CMV-seropositive. The source material was PBMCs. The J gene is TRBJ1-5, the V gene TRBV27, with TRBD1 matching over 9 bases. The CDR3 loop reads CASSFTGGGNQPQHF. Written as DNA, the CDR3 is TGTGCCAGCAGCTTTACAGGGGGCGGCAATCAGCCCCAGCATTTT.